This entry describes one TCR beta chain. Its antigen is unidentified. TCRdb called the reads again in MiXCR, with one record for every CDR3 protein. There are 570,000 or so distinct CDR3 sequences in the sample; just under 40% occur only once, and over 45% lies in the top ten. The sample originates from a study of T cell repertoires in cytomegalovirus infection. Germline CDR1 LNHNV, CDR2 YYDKDF (reference sequence). Trimming shortened V by 4 bases and J by 0 bases, and 16 bases separated the two germline ends. The CDR3 runs to 16 residues. Points from the study as a whole: Carriers of CMV plus the relevant HLA were identified by cumulative public TCR beta family frequency. Dominating the ex vivo response were HLA-C-restricted CMV-specific TCR beta clonotypes.

This chain uses TRBV15 with TRBJ2-7; TRBD1 might be the D (6 bases). The TCR was taken from a human donor in good health (CMV status not recorded). Some clones in this sample may be carry-over from other donors' samples. The input for sequencing was cultured PBMCs, taken from culture after CMV antigen stimulation. The CDR3 is CATSKGSQGNSYEQYF. The CDR3, as DNA: TGTGCCACCAGCAAAGGGTCACAGGGAAACTCCTACGAGCAGTACTTC.